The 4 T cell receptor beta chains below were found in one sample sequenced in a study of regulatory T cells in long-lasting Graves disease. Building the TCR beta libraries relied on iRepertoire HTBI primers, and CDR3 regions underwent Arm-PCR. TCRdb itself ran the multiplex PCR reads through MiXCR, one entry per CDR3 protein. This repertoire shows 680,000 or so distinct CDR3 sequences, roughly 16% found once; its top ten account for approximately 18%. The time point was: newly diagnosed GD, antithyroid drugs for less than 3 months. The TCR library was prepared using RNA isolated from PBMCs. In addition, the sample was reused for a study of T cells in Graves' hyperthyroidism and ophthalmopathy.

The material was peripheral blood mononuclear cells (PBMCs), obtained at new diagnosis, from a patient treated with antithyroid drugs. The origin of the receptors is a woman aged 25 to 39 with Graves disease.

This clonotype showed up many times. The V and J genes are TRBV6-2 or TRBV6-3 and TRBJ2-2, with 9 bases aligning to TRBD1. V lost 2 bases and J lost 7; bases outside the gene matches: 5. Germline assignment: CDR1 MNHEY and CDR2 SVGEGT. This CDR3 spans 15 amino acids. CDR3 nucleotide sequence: TGTGCCAGCAGTTACGAGGACAGGGGAAGCGGGGAGCTGTTTTTT. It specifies CASSYEDRGSGELFF.

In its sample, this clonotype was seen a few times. The CDR3 protein is CASGRRGTGLNSPLHF. Written as DNA, the CDR3 is TGTGCCAGCGGACGTCGGGGAACCGGTCTTAATTCACCCCTCCACTTT. J is TRBJ1-6 and V is TRBV3-1; D is unresolved. V lost 8 bases and J 6 bases, leaving 20 bases between the germline ends. CDR1 is LGHDT, CDR2 YNNKEL, per germline (reference sequence). CDR3 length: 16 amino acids.

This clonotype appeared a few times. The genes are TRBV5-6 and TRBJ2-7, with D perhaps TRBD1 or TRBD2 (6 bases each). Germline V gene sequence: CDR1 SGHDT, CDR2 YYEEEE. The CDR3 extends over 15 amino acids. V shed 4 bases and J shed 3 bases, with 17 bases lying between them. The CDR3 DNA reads TGTGCCAGCAGCCACGCCGGGGGCGAAGTCTACGAGCAGTACTTC. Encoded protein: CASSHAGGEVYEQYF.

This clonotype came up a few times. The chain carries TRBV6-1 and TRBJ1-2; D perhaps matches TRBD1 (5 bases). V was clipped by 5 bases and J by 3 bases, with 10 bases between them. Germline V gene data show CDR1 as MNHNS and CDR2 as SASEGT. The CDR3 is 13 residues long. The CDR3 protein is CASSTREYYGYTF. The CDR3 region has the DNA TGTGCCAGCAGTACCAGGGAGTACTATGGCTACACCTTC.